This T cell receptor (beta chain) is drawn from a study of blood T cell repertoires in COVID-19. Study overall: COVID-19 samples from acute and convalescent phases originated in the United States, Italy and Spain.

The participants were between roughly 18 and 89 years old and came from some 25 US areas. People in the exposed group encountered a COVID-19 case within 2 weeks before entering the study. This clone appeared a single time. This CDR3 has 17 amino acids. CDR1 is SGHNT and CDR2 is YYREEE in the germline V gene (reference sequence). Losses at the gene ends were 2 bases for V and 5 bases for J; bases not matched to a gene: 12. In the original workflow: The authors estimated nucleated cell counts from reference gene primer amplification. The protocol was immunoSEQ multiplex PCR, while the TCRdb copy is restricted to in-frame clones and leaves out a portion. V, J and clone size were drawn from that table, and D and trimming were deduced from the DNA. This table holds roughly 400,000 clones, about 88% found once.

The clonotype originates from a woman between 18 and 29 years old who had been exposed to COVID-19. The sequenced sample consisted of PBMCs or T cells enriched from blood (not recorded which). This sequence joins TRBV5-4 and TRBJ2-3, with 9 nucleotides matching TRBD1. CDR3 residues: CASSFPLGTGLGDTQYF. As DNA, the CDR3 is TGTGCCAGCAGCTTTCCCCTCGGGACAGGGCTGGGAGATACGCAGTATTTT. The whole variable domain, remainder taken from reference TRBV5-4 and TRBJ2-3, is ETGVTQSPTHLIKTRGQQVTLRCSSQSGHNTVSWYQQALGQGPQFIFQYYREEENGRGNFPPRFSGLQFPNYSSELNVNALELDDSALYLCASSFPLGTGLGDTQYFGPGTRLTVL.